The sequence of this T cell receptor (beta chain) was determined in a study of technical replicates of blood from four donors. The CDR3 is 17 residues long. CDR1 LGHNA and CDR2 YSLEER come from the germline V gene. The V segment lost 2 bases and the J segment 8 bases; nucleotides outside the gene matches: 14. This table comes from immunoSEQ multiplex PCR, and its TCRdb copy is limited to in-frame clones, with some not included. Among some 77,000 clones listed, roughly 96% were seen once. This chain uses TRBV4-3 with TRBJ2-4; 8 nucleotides match TRBD1. Sequenced sample: T cells isolated from PBMCs. The sequence was obtained from a human donor in good health. CDR3 protein: CASSQNRPGGVWDIQYF. The CDR3 nucleotides are TGCGCCAGCAGCCAAAACCGTCCAGGGGGCGTATGGGACATTCAGTACTTC.